This T cell receptor (beta chain) was found in a study of technical replicates of blood from a handful of donors. Profiled with immunoSEQ multiplex PCR; TCRdb holds only in-frame clones, not every one. The sample has roughly 100,000 clones, approximately 96% seen once. This clonotype originated in a human donor in good health. Sequenced input: T cells isolated from PBMCs.

The CDR3 reads CATSRGLAQSTDTQYF. DNA for the CDR3: TGTGCCACCAGCAGGGGACTAGCCCAGAGCACAGATACGCAGTATTTT. The chain carries TRBV15 and TRBJ2-3, with 9 bases matching TRBD2. The CDR3 totals 16 residues. With V trimmed by 3 bases and J by 0 bases, 4 bases remained unmatched. Germline lookup yields CDR1 LNHNV and CDR2 YYDKDF (reference sequence). The full variable domain, its missing parts supplied by reference TRBV15 and TRBJ2-3, is DAMVIQNPRYQVTQFGKPVTLSCSQTLNHNVMYWYQQKSSQAPKLLFHYYDKDFNNEADTPDNFQSRRPNTSFCFLDIRSPGLGDTAMYLCATSRGLAQSTDTQYFGPGTRLTVL.